Following are 7 T cell receptor beta chains from one sample sequenced in a study of CD8 T cells in Susac syndrome. RNA in amounts of roughly 0.5 to 1 ug was reverse transcribed with random hexamers. TCRdb itself ran the immunoSEQ multiplex PCR reads through MiXCR, one entry per CDR3 protein. Here the sample spans 150,000 to 160,000 distinct CDR3 sequences, 95% to 96% being singletons. Source material: CD8+ T cells from PBMCs. Receptor source: a human donor with multiple sclerosis.

The V and J genes are TRBV27 and TRBJ2-7; no clear D gene. This CDR3 is built from 13 residues. Germline V gene lookup returns CDR1 MNHEY and CDR2 SMNVEV (reference sequence). Between the trimmed V and J ends, which lost 6 bases and 0 bases, there was a span of 9 bases. The CDR3 DNA reads TGTGCCAGCAGGCAAAGGAGCTCCTACGAGCAGTACTTC. Translated: CASRQRSSYEQYF.

The J gene is TRBJ2-3, the V gene TRBV7-6; unclear D gene. CDR1 and CDR2 (germline): SGHVS, FNYEAQ. This CDR3 is 13 amino acids long. The V end was cut by 7 bases, the J end by 4 bases, with 12 bases between. CDR3 in DNA: TGTGCCAGCACCCTGGATCGGGCAGATACGCAGTATTTT. Protein sequence: CASTLDRADTQYF.

The gene calls are TRBV5-6 and TRBJ2-1, with 7 nucleotides matching TRBD1. The CDR3 length is 15 residues. V was clipped by 0 bases and J by 2 bases; unmatched bases: 2. Germline V gives CDR1 SGHDT, CDR2 YYEEEE. CDR3 sequence: CASSLGQGPYNEQFF. CDR3 bases: TGTGCCAGCAGCTTGGGACAGGGCCCCTACAATGAGCAGTTCTTC. Full variable domain (rest looked up from reference TRBV5-6 and TRBJ2-1): DAGVTQSPTHLIKTRGQQVTLRCSPKSGHDTVSWYQQALGQGPQFIFQYYEEEERQRGNFPDRFSGHQFPNYSSELNVNALLLGDSALYLCASSLGQGPYNEQFFGPGTRLTVL.

The V gene is TRBV20-1, the J gene TRBJ1-2; a weak D match, TRBD1 (5 bases). Germline CDR1 reads DFQATT; CDR2 reads SNEGSKA (reference sequence). The CDR3 contains 15 residues. Trimming pared 0 bases from V and 0 bases from J, leaving 11 bases between. This CDR3 reads CSARDQGWANYGYTF. In DNA form, the CDR3 reads TGCAGTGCTAGAGACCAGGGATGGGCTAACTATGGCTACACCTTC.

This clonotype was detected a few times. The J gene is TRBJ2-5, the V gene TRBV12-3 or TRBV12-4; D gene uncertain. The CDR3 consists of 13 residues. V lost 1 base, J lost 3 bases, and 6 bases lay in between. The CDR3 is CASSLDREETQYF. The CDR3 DNA sequence: TGTGCCAGCAGTTTAGACAGAGAAGAGACCCAGTACTTC.

This clonotype was observed a single time. The rearrangement joins TRBV30 to TRBJ2-7; 8 bases match TRBD1. The CDR3 consists of 13 residues. J lost 3 bases, V lost 2 bases, and 3 bases had no gene match. Germline lookup yields CDR1 GTSNPN and CDR2 SVGIG (reference sequence). Here the CDR3 reads CAWSLGTGYEQYF. The CDR3 nucleotides read TGTGCCTGGAGTTTAGGGACAGGCTACGAGCAGTACTTC.

This chain uses TRBV12-3 or TRBV12-4 with TRBJ2-1; 7 positions match TRBD1. The CDR3 is 13 residues long. After removal of 8 bases from V and 4 bases from J, the junction contained 5 bases not matched to a gene. DNA for the CDR3: TGTGCCAGCGTCGCAGGGGGATACAATGAGCAGTTCTTC. Translating gives CASVAGGYNEQFF.